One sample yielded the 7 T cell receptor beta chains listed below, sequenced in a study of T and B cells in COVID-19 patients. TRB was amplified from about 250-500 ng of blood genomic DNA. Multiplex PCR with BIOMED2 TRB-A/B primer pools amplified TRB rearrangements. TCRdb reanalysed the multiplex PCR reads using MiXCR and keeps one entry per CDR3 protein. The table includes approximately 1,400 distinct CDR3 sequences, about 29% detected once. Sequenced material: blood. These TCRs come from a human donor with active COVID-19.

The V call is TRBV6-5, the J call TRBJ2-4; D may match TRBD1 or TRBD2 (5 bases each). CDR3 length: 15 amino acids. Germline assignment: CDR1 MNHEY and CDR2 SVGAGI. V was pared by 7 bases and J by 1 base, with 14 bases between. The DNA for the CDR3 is TGTGCCAGCAAAGGGGCACTAGGGGCCAAAAACATTCAGTACTTC. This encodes CASKGALGAKNIQYF.

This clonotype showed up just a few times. CDR3 in DNA: TGTGCCAGCAGTCCCTCGACAGGGGGCGGCTTCCACGAGCAGTACTTC. Its protein product is CASSPSTGGGFHEQYF. The chain joins TRBV27 to TRBJ2-7, with TRBD1 matching over 10 bases. Germline trimming cut 5 bases from V and 5 bases from J; bases unmatched to any gene: 12. Germline V CDR1 and CDR2: MNHEY, SMNVEV (reference sequence). The CDR3 length is 16 residues.

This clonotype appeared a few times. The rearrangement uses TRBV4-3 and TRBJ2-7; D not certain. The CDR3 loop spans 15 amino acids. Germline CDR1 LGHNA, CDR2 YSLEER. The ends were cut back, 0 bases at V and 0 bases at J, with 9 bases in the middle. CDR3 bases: TGCGCCAGCAGCCAAGATCTCGCGAGCTCCTACGAGCAGTACTTC. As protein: CASSQDLASSYEQYF.

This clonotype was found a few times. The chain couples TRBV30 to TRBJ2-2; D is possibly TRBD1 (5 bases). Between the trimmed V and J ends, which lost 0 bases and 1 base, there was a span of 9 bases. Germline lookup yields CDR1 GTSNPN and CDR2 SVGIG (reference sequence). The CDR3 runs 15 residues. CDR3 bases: TGTGCCTGGAGTGTAGGCAGGGTGAACACCGGGGAGCTGTTTTTT. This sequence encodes CAWSVGRVNTGELFF. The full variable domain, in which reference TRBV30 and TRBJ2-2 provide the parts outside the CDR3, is SQTIHQWPATLVQPVGSPLSLECTVEGTSNPNLYWYRQAAGRGLQLLFYSVGIGQISSEVPQNLSASRPQDRQFILSSKKLLLSDSGFYLCAWSVGRVNTGELFFGEGSRLTVL.

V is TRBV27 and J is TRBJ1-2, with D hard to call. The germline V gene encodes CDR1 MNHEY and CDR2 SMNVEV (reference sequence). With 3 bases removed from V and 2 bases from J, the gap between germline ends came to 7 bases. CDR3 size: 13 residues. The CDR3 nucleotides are TGTGCCAGCAGTTTTAATCCAAACTATGGCTACACCTTC. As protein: CASSFNPNYGYTF.

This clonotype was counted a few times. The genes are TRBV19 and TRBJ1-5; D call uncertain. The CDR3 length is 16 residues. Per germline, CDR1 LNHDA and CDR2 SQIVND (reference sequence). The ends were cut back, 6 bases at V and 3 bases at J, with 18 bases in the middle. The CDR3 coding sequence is TGTGCCAGTAGCTACTCGTCCCTAGCATACAATCAGCCCCAGCATTTT. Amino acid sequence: CASSYSSLAYNQPQHF.

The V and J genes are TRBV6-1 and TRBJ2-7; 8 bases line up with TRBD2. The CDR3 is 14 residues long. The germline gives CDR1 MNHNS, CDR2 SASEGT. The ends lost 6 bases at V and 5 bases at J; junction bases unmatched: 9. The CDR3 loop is CASRESGRANEQYF. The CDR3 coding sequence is TGTGCCAGCAGGGAAAGCGGGAGAGCCAACGAGCAGTACTTC.